Shown below are 6 T cell receptor beta chains from a single sample sequenced in a study of blood T cell repertoires in COVID-19. The table came from immunoSEQ multiplex PCR; TCRdb's copy has only in-frame clones and leaves some out. The sample lists hundreds of thousands of clones; around nine tenths were seen once. Sequenced: peripheral blood. The source is a man in his forties with acute or convalescent COVID-19.

The J gene is TRBJ1-4, the V gene TRBV4-2, with D perhaps matching TRBD1 (5 bases). The germline gives CDR1 LGHNA, CDR2 YNFKEQ. Trimming shortened V by 1 base and J by 8 bases, and 14 bases separated the two germline ends. This CDR3 comprises 15 residues. The CDR3 bases are TGTGCCAGCAGCCAAGCCAGGGATATAGACGAAAAACTGTTTTTT. Translating gives CASSQARDIDEKLFF.

The rearrangement uses TRBV6-5 and TRBJ1-6; TRBD1 matches at 7 bases. This CDR3 is built from 15 residues. The germline V gene encodes CDR1 MNHEY and CDR2 SVGAGI. V shed 0 bases and J 6 bases; nucleotides not matched to a gene: 2. CDR3 bases: TGTGCCAGCAGTTACTCGGGACAGCCTAATTCACCCCTCCACTTT. Amino acids: CASSYSGQPNSPLHF.

J is TRBJ2-7 and V is TRBV6-5, with 7 nucleotides matching TRBD1. Germline loops: CDR1 MNHEY, CDR2 SVGAGI. The CDR3 spans 14 residues. The trim removed 4 bases at V and 3 bases at J, leaving 6 bases unmatched. In DNA, the CDR3 is TGTGCCAGCAGTTTTGGGACAGCCGGCTACGAGCAGTACTTC. It yields the protein CASSFGTAGYEQYF.

The chain employs TRBV28 and TRBJ2-7; D call uncertain. V was cut by 3 bases and J by 0 bases, with 6 bases left in between. CDR3 length equals 13 residues. In germline, CDR1 is MDHEN, CDR2 SYDVKM. The CDR3 DNA follows: TGTGCCAGCAGTTTCATGAGCTCCTACGAGCAGTACTTC. This gives the protein CASSFMSSYEQYF.

The chain employs TRBV28 and TRBJ1-2; TRBD1 matches at 8 bases. J was trimmed by 5 bases and V by 6 bases; bases with no gene match: 5. CDR1 MDHEN and CDR2 SYDVKM come from the germline V gene. The CDR3 is made up of 13 amino acids. CDR3 DNA: TGTGCCAGCAGCTTGACAGGGGAGTATGGCTACACCTTC. This codes for CASSLTGEYGYTF.

The rearrangement joins TRBV10-2 to TRBJ2-4, with D maybe TRBD1 (6 bases). The V gene's germline CDR1 is WSHSY and CDR2 SAAADI. The CDR3 is made up of 14 amino acids. V dropped 5 bases and J dropped 2 bases, with 10 bases sitting between them. The CDR3 reads CASSNRDTKNIQYF. The CDR3 DNA reads TGCGCCAGCAGTAACAGGGACACCAAAAACATTCAGTACTTC.